A selection of T cell receptor beta chains follows, all from one sample in a study of control samples from healthy donors and cancer patients. Method: immunoSEQ multiplex PCR; TCRdb's copy keeps in-frame clones and lacks some. The table has 100,000 to 150,000 clones, about 90% seen once; the top ten hold more than 6.5%. The sample comprised PBMCs. These receptors were taken from a man aged 45 to 65 with head and neck cancer. Both conserved end residues are part of each CDR3. The D gene is left open where the match is weak. Part of the rows lack a size; the others show once, few, many or a class for expanded clones.

len	abundance	v_gene	d_gene	j_gene	CDR3aa	CDR3nt
13	-	TRBV11-2	-	TRBJ1-1	CATKTDLNTEAFF	TGTGCCACCAAAACCGATTTGAACACTGAAGCTTTCTTT
14	-	TRBV2	-	TRBJ2-4	CASSATLAKNIQYF	TGTGCCAGCAGTGCCACACTAGCCAAAAACATTCAGTACTTC
16	once	TRBV4-2	-	TRBJ1-4	CASSPVGGLPNEKLFF	TGTGCCAGCAGCCCGGTGGGGGGGTTGCCTAATGAAAAACTGTTTTTT
14	-	TRBV27	-	TRBJ1-6	CASSLDPSLRALHF	TGTGCCAGCAGTTTAGACCCTTCCCTACGCGCCCTCCACTTT
17	-	TRBV7-6	TRBD1	TRBJ2-2	CASSLGSGTGMTGELFF	TGTGCCAGCAGCTTAGGGTCCGGGACAGGGATGACCGGGGAGCTGTTTTTT
13	-	TRBV4-2	-	TRBJ1-2	CASSPKGHQNYTF	TGTGCCAGCAGCCCGAAGGGACACCAAAACTACACCTTC
13	-	TRBV13	-	TRBJ1-6	CASSERGNSPLHF	TGTGCCAGCAGCGAAAGGGGGAATTCACCCCTCCACTTT
14	few	TRBV4-2	-	TRBJ2-7	CASSQAGETYEQYF	TGTGCCAGCAGCCAAGCGGGAGAGACCTACGAGCAGTACTTC
15	-	TRBV24-1	TRBD1	TRBJ2-1	CATSKAGTGGHEQFF	TGTGCCACCAGTAAAGCCGGGACAGGGGGCCATGAGCAGTTCTTC
13	-	TRBV10-3	-	TRBJ1-2	CAISERANYGYTF	TGTGCCATCAGTGAGAGGGCGAACTATGGCTACACCTTC
16	-	TRBV5-1	TRBD2	TRBJ2-7	CASSLAGTSRFHEQYF	TGCGCCAGCAGCTTGGCCGGGACTAGCCGTTTCCACGAGCAGTACTTC
17	-	TRBV10-2	TRBD1	TRBJ1-2	CASSLTRGGTEFNGYTF	TGCGCCAGCAGTCTTACCCGAGGAGGGACAGAATTTAACGGCTACACCTTC
13	once	TRBV10-2	TRBD2	TRBJ2-1	CASRTSGHNEQFF	TGCGCCAGCCGCACTAGCGGACACAATGAGCAGTTCTTC
13	-	TRBV7-3	TRBD1	TRBJ2-5	CASSWGTGETQYF	TGTGCCAGCAGCTGGGGGACAGGGGAGACCCAGTACTTC
14	-	TRBV19	-	TRBJ1-1	CASRPRRGGTEAFF	TGTGCCAGTCGCCCGCGACGGGGGGGGACTGAAGCTTTCTTT
15	-	TRBV19	-	TRBJ1-5	CASSMVQGGNQPQHF	TGTGCCAGTAGTATGGTACAGGGTGGTAATCAGCCCCAGCATTTT
16	-	TRBV11-2	TRBD2	TRBJ2-4	CASSVRLAGEGNIQYF	TGTGCCAGCAGCGTCCGACTAGCGGGAGAGGGAAACATTCAGTACTTC
14	-	TRBV27	-	TRBJ2-5	CASSPIDNRETQYF	TGTGCCAGCAGCCCGATCGACAATCGGGAGACCCAGTACTTC
13	-	TRBV9	-	TRBJ2-7	CASSVGLLGQQYF	TGTGCCAGCAGCGTAGGCCTCCTAGGACAGCAGTACTTC
13	-	TRBV28	TRBD1	TRBJ1-2	CASHYRGNGGYTF	TGTGCCAGCCATTACAGGGGGAACGGGGGCTACACCTTC
11	once	TRBV6-5	-	TRBJ2-1	CASSPYNEQFF	TGTGCCAGCAGTCCTTACAATGAGCAGTTCTTC
16	once	TRBV11-2	-	TRBJ2-5	CASSARPLSSGETQYF	TGTGCCAGCAGCGCGCGACCCTTAAGCTCGGGGGAGACCCAGTACTTC
12	few	TRBV20-1	-	TRBJ2-1	CSASAQANEQFF	TGCAGTGCTAGTGCTCAGGCCAATGAGCAGTTCTTC
15	-	TRBV13	TRBD2	TRBJ2-7	CASSLALAGTYEQYF	TGTGCCAGCAGCTTAGCATTAGCGGGGACCTACGAGCAGTACTTC
14	-	TRBV19	-	TRBJ2-7	CASSISGVPYEQYF	TGTGCCAGTAGTATATCGGGGGTCCCCTACGAGCAGTACTTC
14	-	TRBV19	TRBD2	TRBJ2-7	CASSIGLASNEQYF	TGTGCCAGTAGTATTGGACTAGCGAGCAACGAGCAGTACTTC
15	-	TRBV6-5	-	TRBJ1-5	CASSPYGGSNQPQHF	TGTGCCAGCAGCCCGTACGGGGGGAGCAATCAGCCCCAGCATTTT
14	once	TRBV5-4	-	TRBJ2-1	CASSLGGRYNEQFF	TGTGCCAGCAGCTTGGGGGGTCGTTACAATGAGCAGTTCTTC
19	-	TRBV18	TRBD2	TRBJ2-1	CASSPLKGLAGERYNEQFF	TGTGCCAGCTCACCACTAAAGGGACTAGCGGGAGAACGGTACAATGAGCAGTTCTTC
18	few	TRBV4-1	TRBD2	TRBJ2-3	CASSRQSGGGPSTDTQYF	TGCGCCAGCAGTCGCCAGAGCGGGGGGGGTCCTAGCACAGATACGCAGTATTTT
13	few	TRBV7-2	-	TRBJ2-1	CASSRRAPNEQFF	TGTGCCAGCAGTCGCCGGGCGCCAAATGAGCAGTTCTTC
13	once	TRBV29-1	TRBD2	TRBJ2-1	CSVVPTSGNEQFF	TGCAGCGTCGTACCGACTAGCGGGAATGAGCAGTTCTTC
14	once	TRBV28	-	TRBJ1-2	CASSFADSNYGYTF	TGTGCCAGCAGTTTCGCGGACAGCAACTATGGCTACACCTTC
15	-	TRBV7-9	TRBD2	TRBJ2-1	CASSPSGTSGGKQFF	TGTGCCAGCAGCCCGTCGGGGACTAGCGGGGGGAAGCAGTTCTTC
12	few	TRBV5-1	-	TRBJ2-5	CASSSPQETQYF	TGCGCCAGCAGCTCTCCGCAAGAGACCCAGTACTTC
13	-	TRBV27	-	TRBJ2-7	CASRPDLTYEQYF	TGTGCCAGCAGACCCGACCTTACCTACGAGCAGTACTTC
15	-	TRBV5-4	TRBD1	TRBJ1-4	CASSPGQGTYEKLFF	TGTGCCAGCAGCCCTGGACAGGGGACTTATGAAAAACTGTTTTTT
13	once	TRBV13	TRBD1	TRBJ1-2	CASSGQDLYGYTF	TGTGCCAGCAGTGGACAGGACCTCTATGGCTACACCTTC
18	-	TRBV7-2	TRBD2	TRBJ2-3	CASSLSGDGAMGTDTQYF	TGTGCCAGCAGCTTAAGCGGGGATGGGGCTATGGGCACAGATACGCAGTATTTT
15	-	TRBV5-4	-	TRBJ2-7	CASSSRIRGDDEQYF	TGTGCCAGCAGCTCCAGAATAAGGGGAGACGACGAGCAGTACTTC
18	-	TRBV18	-	TRBJ2-6	CASSPRGRQGSGANVLTF	TGTGCCAGCTCACCACGCGGCAGGCAAGGTTCTGGGGCCAACGTCCTGACTTTC
12	-	TRBV12-3/TRBV12-4	-	TRBJ1-1	CASSYRPTEAFF	TGTGCCAGCAGCTACCGTCCGACAGAAGCTTTCTTT
17	-	TRBV28	-	TRBJ1-4	CASSSLGQGVINEKLFF	TGTGCCAGCAGTTCCCTGGGACAAGGGGTTATTAATGAAAAACTGTTTTTT
14	-	TRBV4-2	-	TRBJ2-1	CASRTSGLYNEQFF	TGTGCCAGCAGGACCTCGGGCCTTTACAATGAGCAGTTCTTC
11	-	TRBV29-1	-	TRBJ2-3	CSRTGTDTQYF	TGCAGCCGGACAGGCACAGATACGCAGTATTTT
15	-	TRBV5-1	-	TRBJ1-6	CASSLSPGRNSPLHF	TGCGCCAGCAGCTTGTCTCCGGGAAGGAATTCACCCCTCCACTTT
12	-	TRBV12-3/TRBV12-4	-	TRBJ2-6	CASSYGANVLTF	TGTGCCAGCAGCTATGGGGCCAACGTCCTGACTTTC
15	-	TRBV5-1	TRBD1	TRBJ2-7	CASSEGFRDSDEQYF	TGCGCCAGCAGCGAGGGGTTCCGGGACAGTGACGAGCAGTACTTC
13	-	TRBV10-3	-	TRBJ1-1	CAISEDPSTEAFF	TGTGCCATCAGTGAGGACCCCAGTACTGAAGCTTTCTTT
12	-	TRBV11-2	-	TRBJ2-7	CASSQDLYEQYF	TGTGCCAGCAGCCAAGACTTGTACGAGCAGTACTTC
13	-	TRBV30	-	TRBJ1-3	CACLTGTRNTIYF	TGTGCCTGCCTCACAGGTACTAGAAACACCATATATTTT
12	-	TRBV28	-	TRBJ2-7	CASSLTTGERYF	TGTGCCAGCAGTTTAACGACGGGGGAACGGTACTTC
15	-	TRBV10-3	-	TRBJ1-2	CAISDNRVANYGYTF	TGTGCCATCAGTGACAACAGGGTCGCTAACTATGGCTACACCTTC
16	-	TRBV18	-	TRBJ1-6	CASSPVGGDANSPLHF	TGTGCCAGCTCACCCGTCGGAGGGGACGCTAATTCACCCCTCCACTTT